The entry below gives a single TCR beta chain sequence along with its context. Its target is unknown. CDR1 LGHDT and CDR2 YNNKEL come from the germline V gene (reference sequence). This CDR3 has 17 amino acids. V was trimmed by 4 bases and J by 0 bases, leaving 13 bases between them. This specimen comes from a study of persistence of HIV-infected CD4 T cells. Anti-CD3/anti-CD28 beads served as a nonspecific positive control stimulus. Sorting of responding CD4+ T cells relied on upregulated CD40 ligand together with CD69. Study conclusions and caveats: Degenerate expanded CDR3beta sequences were enriched among CMV- and Gag-responding cells.

Sequencing used immunoSEQ version 4 in survey mode. Each sample used up to 1 ug genomic DNA diluted to approximately 10 ng/uL. The table came from immunoSEQ multiplex PCR; TCRdb's copy has only in-frame clones and leaves some out. The table shows 40,000 to 55,000 clones, with around 89% occurring only once. The rearrangement uses TRBV3-1 (or the pseudogene TRBV3-2) and TRBJ1-6; tentatively, D is TRBD1 (5 bases). The clonotype comes from an adult woman with HIV who was CMV-seropositive. The sequenced sample was CD4+ T cells sorted from PBMCs after roughly 18-hour stimulation, obtained from a patient who received antiretroviral therapy. CDR3 protein: CASSRRAGSSYNSPLHF. CDR3 coding DNA: TGTGCCAGCAGCCGTCGCGCAGGGTCCTCCTATAATTCACCCCTCCACTTT.